The next 26 T cell receptor beta chains were all read from a single sample in a study of cytomegalovirus exposure and HLA in healthy donors. Both 60 Vbeta primers and 13 Jbeta primers went into the PCR. Profiling relied on immunoSEQ multiplex PCR, and the TCRdb table lists in-frame clones only, not all of them. Counted here are roughly 140,000 clones, 70% to 80% occurring once; the ten biggest clones make up 6.2%. The sequenced sample consisted of PBMCs. Receptor source: a woman in her thirties or forties in good health and CMV-seropositive.

This sequence joins TRBV28 and TRBJ1-6; tentative D call: TRBD1 (5 bases). This CDR3 contains 15 residues. Germline-derived CDR1 and CDR2 are MDHEN and SYDVKM. V lost 8 bases, J lost 8 bases, and 19 bases lay in between. CDR3 sequence: CASGAPQGGHSPLHF. The CDR3 DNA is TGTGCCAGCGGAGCGCCGCAGGGAGGACATTCACCCCTCCACTTT.

V usage is TRBV5-1 and J usage is TRBJ1-1; tentative D call: TRBD1 (5 bases). The CDR3 contains 14 residues. Germline assignment: CDR1 SGHRS and CDR2 YFSETQ. Trimming took off 3 bases at V and 2 bases at J, with 11 bases between the two ends. CDR3 in DNA: TGCGCCAGCAGCTGGGCGGGGGAAAACACTGAAGCTTTCTTT. The encoded protein is CASSWAGENTEAFF.

This clone has ten or more counts. This rearrangement joins TRBV6-6 to TRBJ2-7; no firm D call. This CDR3 spans 12 amino acids. The V end was cut by 9 bases, the J end by 6 bases, with 15 bases between. Germline CDR1 reads MNHNY; CDR2 reads SVGAGI (reference sequence). The CDR3 DNA sequence: TGTGCCAGTCGTTCGGCAGGTGTCGAGCAGTACTTC. Translated: CASRSAGVEQYF.

The chain joins TRBV6-1 to TRBJ2-7, with 8 bases matching TRBD1. This CDR3 is built from 13 residues. Germline V gene lookup returns CDR1 MNHNS and CDR2 SASEGT. The V gene end was trimmed by 5 bases and the J gene end by 7 bases; junction bases not matched to a gene: 7. The CDR3 sequence: CASSLGQGREQYF. In DNA form, the CDR3 reads TGTGCCAGCAGTCTTGGACAGGGACGGGAGCAGTACTTC.

V gene TRBV6-1 combines with J gene TRBJ2-7; possibly TRBD2 for D (5 bases). This CDR3 has 13 residues. Deletions cut 2 bases from V and 3 bases from J, with 8 bases between. Germline V gene lookup returns CDR1 MNHNS and CDR2 SASEGT. CDR3 in amino acids: CASSERRIYEQYF. As DNA, the CDR3 is TGTGCCAGCAGTGAAAGGAGGATCTACGAGCAGTACTTC.

V is TRBV7-9 and J is TRBJ1-3; D ambiguous. Trimming took off 5 bases at V and 6 bases at J, with 8 bases between the two ends. This CDR3 has 12 residues. In germline, CDR1 is SEHNR, CDR2 FQNEAQ (reference sequence). CDR3 DNA: TGTGCCAGCAGCCGGGAGACAAACACCATATATTTT. This sequence encodes CASSRETNTIYF.

The chain couples TRBV18 to TRBJ2-7, with a weak D call TRBD1 (6 bases). V lost 3 bases, J lost 1 base, and 10 bases lay in between. The V gene's germline CDR1 is KGHSH and CDR2 LQKENI. The CDR3 covers 14 residues. The CDR3 is CASSPQGRSYEQYF. CDR3 nucleotides: TGTGCCAGCTCACCCCAGGGGCGATCCTACGAGCAGTACTTC.

The chain joins TRBV2 to TRBJ2-5, with D possibly TRBD2 on 5 matching bases. The V gene's germline CDR1 is SNHLY and CDR2 FYNNEI. The germline V and J ends were trimmed by 3 bases and 4 bases, with 12 bases remaining between them. The CDR3 is 14 amino acids. CDR3 bases: TGTGCCAGCAGTGAGGGAGCCCAGGTAGAGACCCAGTACTTC. It is translated as CASSEGAQVETQYF.

Details on this clone: Compared with germline, one end of the junction differs, possibly owing to a read error. The genes are TRBV7-7 and TRBJ1-5; TRBD1 might be the D (6 bases). This CDR3 region has 12 residues. Germline CDR1 reads SSHAT; CDR2 reads FNYEAQ (reference sequence). CDR3 in amino acids: CASRGGQKPQHF. CDR3 DNA sequence: TGTGCTAGCAGAGGGGGTCAAAAGCCCCAGCATTTT. The full variable domain, in which reference TRBV7-7 and TRBJ1-5 provide the parts outside the CDR3, is GAGVSQSPRYKVTKRGQDVTLRCDPISSHATLYWYQQALGQGPEFLTYFNYEAQPDKSGLPSDRFSAERPEGSISTLTIQRTEQRDSAMYRCASRGGQKPQHFGDGTRLSIL.

The chain joins TRBV19 to TRBJ2-1; possible D gene TRBD1, 5 bases. Trimming removed 1 base from V and 2 bases from J, with 9 bases in between. This CDR3 has 15 residues. Germline values: CDR1 LNHDA, CDR2 SQIVND (reference sequence). The CDR3 region has the DNA TGTGCCAGTAGTATAGGATCAGGGCCCTACAATGAGCAGTTCTTC. Amino acids: CASSIGSGPYNEQFF. The full variable domain, in which reference TRBV19 and TRBJ2-1 provide the parts outside the CDR3, is DGGITQSPKYLFRKEGQNVTLSCEQNLNHDAMYWYRQDPGQGLRLIYYSQIVNDFQKGDIAEGYSVSREKKESFPLTVTSAQKNPTAFYLCASSIGSGPYNEQFFGPGTRLTVL.

This chain links TRBV7-2 with TRBJ2-7; TRBD2 agrees at 9 bases. CDR1 SGHTA and CDR2 FQGNSA come from the germline V gene. Trimming removed 5 bases from V and 5 bases from J; junction bases left unmatched: 13. This CDR3 region has 16 residues. CDR3 sequence reads: CASSPAFSGSPHEQYF. The CDR3 bases are TGTGCCAGCAGCCCGGCCTTTAGCGGGAGCCCCCACGAGCAGTACTTC.

The V gene is TRBV15, the J gene TRBJ1-3, with 10 bases aligning to TRBD1. Losses at the gene ends were 3 bases for V and 3 bases for J; bases not matched to a gene: 8. The CDR3 runs 17 residues. CDR1 is LNHNV and CDR2 is YYDKDF in the germline V gene (reference sequence). The CDR3 here is CATSSKGTGDHGNTIYF. DNA for the CDR3: TGTGCCACCAGCAGTAAAGGGACAGGGGACCATGGAAACACCATATATTTT.

The J gene is TRBJ2-3, the V gene TRBV4-1; TRBD2 aligns across 9 bases. Germline CDR1 and CDR2: MGHRA and YSYEKL. This CDR3 region has 17 residues. V lost 1 base, J lost 1 base, and 6 bases stayed unmatched. The CDR3 DNA follows: TGCGCCAGCAGCCAAGGTGGAGCGGGAGGCGGCACAGATACGCAGTATTTT. Encoded protein: CASSQGGAGGGTDTQYF.

The chain uses TRBV7-2 and TRBJ2-1; TRBD1 might be the D (6 bases). In germline, CDR1 is SGHTA, CDR2 FQGNSA. V shed 3 bases and J shed 7 bases, with 19 bases lying between them. The CDR3 is 16 amino acids. The CDR3: CASSLQGTSFANEQFF. Here the CDR3 DNA reads TGTGCCAGCAGCTTGCAGGGGACCTCATTCGCTAATGAGCAGTTCTTC.

This clone has a handful of counts. The gene calls are TRBV5-6 and TRBJ2-4; 14 positions agree with TRBD2. The V segment lost 0 bases and the J segment 4 bases; nucleotides outside the gene matches: 3. CDR1 is SGHDT and CDR2 is YYEEEE in the germline V gene. This CDR3 is 17 amino acids long. CDR3 protein: CASSLVGTSGRKNIQYF. The CDR3 DNA is TGTGCCAGCAGCTTGGTTGGGACTAGCGGGAGAAAAAACATTCAGTACTTC.

In DNA form, the CDR3 reads TGTGCCAGCAGGGAGGGAGGAGGTAGCAATCAGCCCCAGCATTTT. As protein: CASREGGGSNQPQHF. The V gene is TRBV2, the J gene TRBJ1-5, with D unresolved. The CDR3 is made up of 15 amino acids. Trimming took off 6 bases at V and 0 bases at J, with 12 bases between the two ends. Germline values: CDR1 SNHLY, CDR2 FYNNEI. Combining the CDR3 with reference TRBV2 and TRBJ1-5 gives the whole variable domain EPEVTQTPSHQVTQMGQEVILRCVPISNHLYFYWYRQILGQKVEFLVSFYNNEISEKSEIFDDQFSVERPDGSNFTLKIRSTKLEDSAMYFCASREGGGSNQPQHFGDGTRLSIL.

The rearrangement uses TRBV7-9 and TRBJ2-5; possibly TRBD2 for D (5 bases). CDR1 and CDR2 (germline): SEHNR, FQNEAQ (reference sequence). This CDR3 spans 16 amino acids. V gave up 4 bases and J gave up 2 bases, with 17 bases separating them. Written as DNA, the CDR3 is TGTGCCAGCAGCTCATCGTCCATCGGGATTCAAGAGACCCAGTACTTC. Encoded protein: CASSSSSIGIQETQYF.

The chain uses TRBV28 and TRBJ2-1, with D perhaps TRBD2 (5 bases). CDR3 length: 16 amino acids. Between the trimmed V and J ends, which lost 4 bases and 4 bases, there was a span of 17 bases. Germline V gene sequence: CDR1 MDHEN, CDR2 SYDVKM. The CDR3 DNA reads as TGTGCCAGCAGTTCCCCCAGTGAGGGCCTTTACAATGAGCAGTTCTTC. This encodes CASSSPSEGLYNEQFF.

The chain recombines TRBV5-5 with TRBJ1-4; perhaps TRBD1 as D (5 bases). The V and J ends lost 1 base and 8 bases respectively, with 15 bases between them. This CDR3 spans 15 amino acids. CDR1 is SGHKS, CDR2 YYEKEE, per germline (reference sequence). CDR3 protein: CASSLRGRVGEKLFF. CDR3 bases: TGTGCCAGCAGCTTGAGAGGCAGGGTGGGCGAAAAACTGTTTTTT.

The V and J genes are TRBV7-9 and TRBJ2-1; 9 nucleotides line up with TRBD2. Germline V gene data show CDR1 as SEHNR and CDR2 as FQNEAQ (reference sequence). Trimming took 5 bases from V and 10 from J; bases not matched to a gene: 12. The CDR3 loop spans 15 amino acids. The CDR3 protein is CASSPPGTSRREQFF. The CDR3 coding sequence is TGTGCCAGCAGCCCCCCCGGGACTAGCCGTCGCGAGCAGTTCTTC. Full variable domain (missing parts from reference TRBV7-9 and TRBJ2-1): DTGVSQNPRHKITKRGQNVTFRCDPISEHNRLYWYRQTLGQGPEFLTYFQNEAQLEKSRLLSDRFSAERPKGSFSTLEIQRTEQGDSAMYLCASSPPGTSRREQFFGPGTRLTVL.

This clone was detected a few times. The chain combines TRBV28 with TRBJ2-3, with 7 bases matching TRBD2. Germline CDR1 and CDR2: MDHEN and SYDVKM. Trimming took 4 bases from V and 3 from J; bases not matched to a gene: 7. The CDR3 runs 15 residues. CDR3 loop: CASSSPGLRTDTQYF. The CDR3 DNA reads TGTGCCAGCAGTTCTCCGGGACTAAGAACAGATACGCAGTATTTT.

The J gene is TRBJ1-2, the V gene TRBV19; no clear D gene. CDR3 size: 13 residues. In germline, CDR1 is LNHDA, CDR2 SQIVND (reference sequence). Trimming shortened V by 3 bases and J by 6 bases, and 11 bases separated the two germline ends. The CDR3 region has the DNA TGTGCCAGTAGTATTCGATCGAGCCATGGCTACACCTTC. It translates to CASSIRSSHGYTF.

This clone appeared a few times. The rearrangement uses TRBV7-2 and TRBJ2-5; maybe TRBD1 (6 bases). The last part of the DNA fits TRBJ2-7 better; the J call may be wrong. The CDR3 is 14 amino acids. The germline V gene has CDR1 SGHTA and CDR2 FQGNSA. The CDR3 DNA reads TGTGCCAGCAGCCCTACAGGACAGTACTACGAGCAGTACTTC. This gives the protein CASSPTGQYYEQYF.

V usage is TRBV11-2 and J usage is TRBJ2-1; TRBD2 matches at 10 bases. The CDR3 sequence is 16 residues long. With V trimmed by 5 bases and J by 9 bases, 13 bases remained unmatched. CDR1 is SGHAT and CDR2 is FQNNGV in the germline V gene. The CDR3 reads CASSPTWLAGVTEQFF. The DNA for the CDR3 is TGTGCCAGCAGCCCGACTTGGCTAGCGGGAGTTACTGAGCAGTTCTTC.

The rearrangement uses TRBV7-9 and TRBJ1-6; D is uncertain. Trimming pared 5 bases from V and 0 bases from J, leaving 17 bases between. There are 18 residues in the CDR3. The germline V gene has CDR1 SEHNR and CDR2 FQNEAQ (reference sequence). CDR3 residues: CASSLTAGGSSYNSPLHF. CDR3 DNA: TGTGCCAGCAGCCTTACAGCAGGAGGAAGCTCCTATAATTCACCCCTCCACTTT.

This clone was seen just once. This rearrangement joins TRBV19 to TRBJ2-2; tentative D call: TRBD2 (6 bases). The V gene's germline CDR1 is LNHDA and CDR2 SQIVND (reference sequence). With 8 bases removed from V and 4 bases from J, the gap between germline ends came to 14 bases. The CDR3 length is 14 residues. In DNA, the CDR3 is TGTGCCAGTGGGGACTTCTGGGGCACCGGGGAGCTGTTTTTT. Protein product: CASGDFWGTGELFF.